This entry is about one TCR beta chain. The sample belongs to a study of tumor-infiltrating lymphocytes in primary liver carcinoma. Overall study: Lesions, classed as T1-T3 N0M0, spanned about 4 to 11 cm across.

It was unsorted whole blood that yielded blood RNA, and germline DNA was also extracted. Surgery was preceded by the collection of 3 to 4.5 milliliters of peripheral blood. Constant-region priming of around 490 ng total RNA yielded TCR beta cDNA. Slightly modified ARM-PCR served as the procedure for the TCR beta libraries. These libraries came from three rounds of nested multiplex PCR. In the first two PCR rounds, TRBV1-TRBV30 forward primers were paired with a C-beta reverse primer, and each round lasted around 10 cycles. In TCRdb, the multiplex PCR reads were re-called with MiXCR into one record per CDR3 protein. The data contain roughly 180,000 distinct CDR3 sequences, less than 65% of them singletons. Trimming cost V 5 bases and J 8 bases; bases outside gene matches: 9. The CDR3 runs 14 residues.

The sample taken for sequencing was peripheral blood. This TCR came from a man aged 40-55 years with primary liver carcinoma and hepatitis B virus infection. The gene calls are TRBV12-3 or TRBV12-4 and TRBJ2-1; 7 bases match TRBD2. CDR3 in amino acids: CASSPGLAVYEQFF. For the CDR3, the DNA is TGTGCCAGCAGTCCTGGCCTAGCGGTATATGAGCAGTTCTTC.